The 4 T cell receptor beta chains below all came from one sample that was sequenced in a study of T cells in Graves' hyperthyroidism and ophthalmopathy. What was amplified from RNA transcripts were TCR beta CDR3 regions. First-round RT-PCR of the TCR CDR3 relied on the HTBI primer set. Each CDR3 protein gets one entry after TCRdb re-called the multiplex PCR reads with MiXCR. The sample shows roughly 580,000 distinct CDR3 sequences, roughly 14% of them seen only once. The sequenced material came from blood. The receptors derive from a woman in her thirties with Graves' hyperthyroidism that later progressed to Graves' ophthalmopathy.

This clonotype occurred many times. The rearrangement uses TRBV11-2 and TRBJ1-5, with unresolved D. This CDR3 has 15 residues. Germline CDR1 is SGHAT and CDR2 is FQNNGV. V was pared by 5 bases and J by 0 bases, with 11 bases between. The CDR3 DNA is TGTGCCAGCAGCCATCCAAGGTATAGCAATCAGCCCCAGCATTTT. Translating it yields CASSHPRYSNQPQHF.

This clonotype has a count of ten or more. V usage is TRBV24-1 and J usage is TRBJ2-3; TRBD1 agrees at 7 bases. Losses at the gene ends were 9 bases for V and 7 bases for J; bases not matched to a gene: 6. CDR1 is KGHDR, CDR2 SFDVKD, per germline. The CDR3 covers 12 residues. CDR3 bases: TGTGCCACCCGAGGGGGCGCGAATACGCAGTATTTT. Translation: CATRGGANTQYF.

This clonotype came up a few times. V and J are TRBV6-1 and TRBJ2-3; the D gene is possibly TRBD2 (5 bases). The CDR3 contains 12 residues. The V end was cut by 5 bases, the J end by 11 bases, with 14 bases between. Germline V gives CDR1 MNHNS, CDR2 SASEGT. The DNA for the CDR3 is TGTGCCAGCAGTTTCGATCGGGGAGAGCAGTATTTT. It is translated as CASSFDRGEQYF.

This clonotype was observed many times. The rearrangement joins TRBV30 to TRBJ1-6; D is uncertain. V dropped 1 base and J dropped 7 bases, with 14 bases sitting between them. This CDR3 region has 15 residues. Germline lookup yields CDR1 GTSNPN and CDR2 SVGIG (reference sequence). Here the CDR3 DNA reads TGTGCCTGGAGTGCCACTCCGGGGTTCAATTCACCCCTCCACTTT. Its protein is CAWSATPGFNSPLHF.